The T cell receptor (beta chain) described here comes from a study of control samples from healthy donors and cancer patients. Clones were sequenced by immunoSEQ multiplex PCR, and TCRdb holds only the in-frame ones, with some missing. The sample comprises around 200,000 clones, roughly 93% of which are singletons, and approximately 1.5% rests with the top ten. Germline V CDR1 and CDR2: MNHEY, SVGAGI. The CDR3 is 14 amino acids. The germline V and J ends were trimmed by 4 bases and 4 bases, with 10 bases remaining between them. Sequenced input: blood. The sequence was obtained from a man aged 18 to 30 in good health. This sequence joins TRBV6-5 and TRBJ1-4; D ambiguous. The CDR3 DNA is TGTGCCAGCAGTTTTCTACTTCTTAATGAAAAACTGTTTTTT. It yields the protein CASSFLLLNEKLFF.